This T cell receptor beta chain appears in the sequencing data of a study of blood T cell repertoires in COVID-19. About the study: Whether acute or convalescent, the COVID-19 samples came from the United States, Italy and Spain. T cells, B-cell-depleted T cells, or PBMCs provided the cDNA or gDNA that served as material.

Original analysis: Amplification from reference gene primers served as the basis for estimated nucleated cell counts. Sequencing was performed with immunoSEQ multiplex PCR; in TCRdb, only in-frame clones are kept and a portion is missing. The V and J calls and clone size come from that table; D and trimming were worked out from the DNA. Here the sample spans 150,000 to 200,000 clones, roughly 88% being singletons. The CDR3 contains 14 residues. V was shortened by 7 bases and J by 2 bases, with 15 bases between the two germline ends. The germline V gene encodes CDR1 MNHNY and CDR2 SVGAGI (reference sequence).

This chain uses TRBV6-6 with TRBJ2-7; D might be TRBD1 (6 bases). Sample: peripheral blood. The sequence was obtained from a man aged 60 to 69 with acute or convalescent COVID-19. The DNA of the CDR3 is TGTGCCAGCACCCCCCGGGACAACACCTACGAGCAGTACTTC. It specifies CASTPRDNTYEQYF.